The rows below give T cell receptor beta chains drawn from one sample of a study of blood T cell repertoires in COVID-19. Measured with immunoSEQ multiplex PCR; TCRdb has only the in-frame clones, and not every one. Seen here are around 250,000 clones, about four fifths observed once, and the top ten hold about 5.7%. Sequences were obtained from peripheral blood. These receptors all stem from a man older than 75 with acute or convalescent COVID-19. CDR3s leave out the opening cysteine and the closing phenylalanine or tryptophan. The order of the fields is V gene, J gene, CDR3 protein.

TRBV27	TRBJ2-3	ASSAGQGLADTQY
TRBV4-1	TRBJ2-7	ASSPGLRTSYEQY
TRBV28	TRBJ1-2	ASSLQENRVKGYT
TRBV27	TRBJ2-7	ASSPRGPYEQY
TRBV19	TRBJ2-1	ASSMGPLLAGAYEQF
TRBV28	TRBJ2-5	ASRSPGQETQY
TRBV6-6	TRBJ1-6	ASRSFDSSPLH
TRBV6-6	TRBJ2-7	ASSYSRSGMYEQY
TRBV10-2	TRBJ2-3	ASSPGQTDTQY
TRBV7-8	TRBJ2-7	ASSLGTGSSYEQY
TRBV28	TRBJ2-1	ASSLSSGGASGYNEQF
TRBV29-1	TRBJ2-7	SVEGTGIYEQY
TRBV18	TRBJ1-5	ASSPDGQSNQH